A selection of T cell receptor beta chains follows, all from one sample in a study of cytomegalovirus exposure and HLA in healthy donors. The method was immunoSEQ multiplex PCR; TCRdb's version includes in-frame clones alone and lacks a portion of them. The table lists some 92,000 clones, more than 60% of them singletons. The sample was PBMCs. The receptors originated from a man younger than 35 in good health and CMV-seropositive. Both conserved end residues are trimmed from each CDR3. Each record gives: J gene, V gene, CDR3 protein.

TRBJ1-5,TRBV6-6,ASSPAPDRASQH
TRBJ1-6,TRBV27,ASSLGRSGLPLH
TRBJ2-2,TRBV5-1,ASSPGQPNTGELF
TRBJ1-4,TRBV6-5,ASSSIGEKLF
TRBJ1-1,TRBV30,AWRGGRDSTMNTEAF
TRBJ2-1,TRBV27,ASSPLAGGPSYNEQF
TRBJ2-5,TRBV28,ASSFWDRGVGETQY
TRBJ1-2,TRBV6-1,ASSEVPGQVTLNDYT
TRBJ2-7,TRBV7-7,ASSRNVQAEQY
TRBJ1-2,TRBV5-6,ASSLASLSGYT
TRBJ2-1,TRBV7-8,ASSLVQGLAANNEQF
TRBJ2-5,TRBV13,ASSSRLAGDQETQY
TRBJ2-1,TRBV7-9,ASSLALGGGVYNEQF
TRBJ2-2,TRBV7-2,ASSLGRGTGELF
TRBJ1-5,TRBV7-9,ASSLREWGVSNQPQH
TRBJ1-2,TRBV27,ASSLGASNGYT
TRBJ2-7,TRBV25-1,ASRGDRGAREQY
TRBJ2-5,TRBV2,ASTTSPSAETQY
TRBJ2-5,TRBV2,ASSAAGQKETQY
TRBJ2-1,TRBV28,ASSPPRLATYNEQF
TRBJ2-3,TRBV7-9,ASSPVPSSSAQY
TRBJ1-1,TRBV7-3,ASSLTREAEAF
TRBJ1-5,TRBV30,AWSERLGLNQPQH
TRBJ1-2,TRBV5-1,ASSFRVGYGYT
TRBJ2-5,TRBV5-1,ASSLELAEKY
TRBJ2-1,TRBV5-6,ASSVTGGPYNEQF
TRBJ1-2,TRBV5-6,ASSERAYYGYT
TRBJ2-5,TRBV19,ASSMTRGAGETQY
TRBJ1-5,TRBV27,ASSSDRGSQPQH
TRBJ1-4,TRBV5-1,ASRSGTGVSEKLF
TRBJ1-1,TRBV28,ASSLGGQTEAF
TRBJ2-7,TRBV6-1,ASSHLDRVAYEQY
TRBJ2-7,TRBV6-6,ASSYRQGYEQY
TRBJ1-2,TRBV11-2,ASSPRQGAVRGNYGYT
TRBJ2-2,TRBV10-1,ASSGDRVTGELF
TRBJ1-1,TRBV5-1,ASSLEGGRGTEAF
TRBJ1-5,TRBV6-6,ASRDRLNQPQH
TRBJ2-1,TRBV7-9,ASSLRSGGNEQF
TRBJ1-2,TRBV5-6,ASSLVVSQGNYGYT
TRBJ2-6,TRBV5-4,ASSPGQGTGANVLT
TRBJ1-1,TRBV6-1,ASSETTLHGTEAF
TRBJ2-7,TRBV4-1,ASSQRQGAYEQY
TRBJ1-1,TRBV5-4,ASSRPGQGMVEAF
TRBJ2-1,TRBV30,AWSPIDNEQF
TRBJ2-2,TRBV4-1,ASSQDWPGGNTGELF
TRBJ2-7,TRBV11-1,ASSRRQGLYEQY
TRBJ2-5,TRBV5-1,ASSATGGSVKETQY
TRBJ2-7,TRBV30,AAGTGFSVSSYEQY
TRBJ1-1,TRBV19,ASSIGGNTEAF
TRBJ2-4,TRBV7-9,ASSFLRTGKDIQY
TRBJ1-1,TRBV29-1,SVGTGDTEAF
TRBJ2-5,TRBV2,ASNGLAGGLITRETQY
TRBJ2-1,TRBV18,ASSQGGDAYNEQF
TRBJ1-4,TRBV5-1,ASSLEAGELF
TRBJ2-2,TRBV18,ASSPGTGGFGELF
TRBJ2-1,TRBV25-1,ASSVIAGGFDEQF
TRBJ1-2,TRBV13,ASSLDRDYGYT
TRBJ2-5,TRBV18,ASSSGTGLQETQY
TRBJ1-5,TRBV19,APLGKDKH